The entry that follows covers one T cell receptor (beta chain) sequence. Antigen unknown. CDR1 and CDR2 from the germline V gene are SNHLY and FYNNEI. Trimming took off 9 bases at V and 5 bases at J, with 20 bases between the two ends. The CDR3 is 14 residues long. This sample stems from a study of cytomegalovirus exposure and HLA in healthy donors. Study-wide points: Analyzed later, most CMV-associated TCR beta chains appeared HLA-restricted.

PCR employed 60 Vbeta and 13 Jbeta primers. Sequencing used immunoSEQ multiplex PCR; TCRdb keeps in-frame clones, though not all of them. The table for this sample gives 45,000 to 60,000 clones. These donors, healthy bone marrow donors, were studied. The source of this sequence is a male donor in good health and CMV-seronegative. Material for sequencing was PBMCs. V usage is TRBV2 and J usage is TRBJ2-7; D gene uncertain. CDR3 region: CASPGPKAGNEQYF. The CDR3 bases are TGTGCCAGTCCTGGCCCCAAGGCAGGCAACGAGCAGTACTTC.